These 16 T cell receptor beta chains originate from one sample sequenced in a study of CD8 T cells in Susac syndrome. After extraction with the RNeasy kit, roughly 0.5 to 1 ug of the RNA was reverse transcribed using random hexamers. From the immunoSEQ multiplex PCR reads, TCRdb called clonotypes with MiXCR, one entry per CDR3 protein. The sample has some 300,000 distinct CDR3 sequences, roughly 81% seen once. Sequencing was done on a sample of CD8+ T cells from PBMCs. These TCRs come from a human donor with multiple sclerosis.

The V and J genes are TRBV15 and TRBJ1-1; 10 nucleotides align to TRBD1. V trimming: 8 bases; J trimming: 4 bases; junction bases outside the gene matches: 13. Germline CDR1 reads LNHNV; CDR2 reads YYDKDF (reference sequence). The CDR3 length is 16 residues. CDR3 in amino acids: CATDSGTGEEGTEAFF. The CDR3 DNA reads TGTGCCACCGATAGCGGGACAGGGGAGGAAGGCACTGAAGCTTTCTTT.

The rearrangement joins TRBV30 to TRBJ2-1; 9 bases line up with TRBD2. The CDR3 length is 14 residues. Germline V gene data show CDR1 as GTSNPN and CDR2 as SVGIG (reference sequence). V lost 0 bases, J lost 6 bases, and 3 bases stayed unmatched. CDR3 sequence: CAWSVTSGINEQFF. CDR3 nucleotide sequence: TGTGCCTGGAGTGTGACTAGCGGAATCAATGAGCAGTTCTTC.

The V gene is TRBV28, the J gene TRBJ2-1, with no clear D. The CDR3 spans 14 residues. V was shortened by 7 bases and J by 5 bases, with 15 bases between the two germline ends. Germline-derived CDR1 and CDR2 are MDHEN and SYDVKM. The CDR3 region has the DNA TGTGCCAGCACTTGGACCCGTCGGAACAATGAGCAGTTCTTC. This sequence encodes CASTWTRRNNEQFF.

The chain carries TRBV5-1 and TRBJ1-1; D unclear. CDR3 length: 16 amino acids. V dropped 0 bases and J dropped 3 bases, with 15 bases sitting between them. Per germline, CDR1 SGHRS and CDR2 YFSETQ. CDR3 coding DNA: TGCGCCAGCAGCTTGGAAGGCGTCAGGTGGGACACTGAAGCTTTCTTT. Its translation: CASSLEGVRWDTEAFF.

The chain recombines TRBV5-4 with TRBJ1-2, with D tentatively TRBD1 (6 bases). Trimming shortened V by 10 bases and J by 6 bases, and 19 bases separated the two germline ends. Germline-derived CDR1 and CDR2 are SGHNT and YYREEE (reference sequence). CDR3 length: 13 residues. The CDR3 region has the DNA TGTGCCCCCTCAGCCCCCTCAGGGGATGGCTACACCTTC. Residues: CAPSAPSGDGYTF.

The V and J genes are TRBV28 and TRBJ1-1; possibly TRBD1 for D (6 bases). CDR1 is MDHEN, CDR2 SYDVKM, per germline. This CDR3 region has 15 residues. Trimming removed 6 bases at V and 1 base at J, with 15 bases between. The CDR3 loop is CASRPLGRGNTEAFF. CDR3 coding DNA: TGTGCCAGCAGACCCCTCGGCAGGGGGAACACTGAAGCTTTCTTT. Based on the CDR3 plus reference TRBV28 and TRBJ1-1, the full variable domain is DVKVTQSSRYLVKRTGEKVFLECVQDMDHENMFWYRQDPGLGLRLIYFSYDVKMKEKGDIPEGYSVSREKKERFSLILESASTNQTSMYLCASRPLGRGNTEAFFGQGTRLTVV.

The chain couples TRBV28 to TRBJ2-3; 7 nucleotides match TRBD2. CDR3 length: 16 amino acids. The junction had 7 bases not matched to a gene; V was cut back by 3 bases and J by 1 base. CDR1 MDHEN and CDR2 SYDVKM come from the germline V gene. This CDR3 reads CASSFGGGPGTDTQYF. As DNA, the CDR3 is TGTGCCAGCAGTTTCGGGGGAGGGCCGGGCACAGATACGCAGTATTTT.

CDR3 protein: CASSLTQRYTDTQYF. The DNA for the CDR3 is TGTGCCAGCAGCCTAACACAGAGGTACACAGATACGCAGTATTTT. The rearrangement links TRBV11-2 to TRBJ2-3; D remains unclear. Germline loops: CDR1 SGHAT, CDR2 FQNNGV. This CDR3 spans 15 amino acids. The ends were cut back, 5 bases at V and 2 bases at J, with 14 bases in the middle.

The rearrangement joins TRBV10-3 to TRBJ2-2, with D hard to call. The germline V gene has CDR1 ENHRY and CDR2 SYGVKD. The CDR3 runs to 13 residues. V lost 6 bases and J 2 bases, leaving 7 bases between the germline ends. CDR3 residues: CAIRLSNTGELFF. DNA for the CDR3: TGTGCCATCAGATTATCCAACACCGGGGAGCTGTTTTTT.

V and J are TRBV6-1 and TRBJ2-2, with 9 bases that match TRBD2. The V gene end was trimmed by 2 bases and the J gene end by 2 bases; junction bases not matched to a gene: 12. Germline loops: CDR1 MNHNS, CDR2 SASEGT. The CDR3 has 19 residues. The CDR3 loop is CASSEYRVGGRANTGELFF. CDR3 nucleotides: TGTGCCAGCAGTGAATATCGAGTTGGCGGGAGGGCCAACACCGGGGAGCTGTTTTTT.

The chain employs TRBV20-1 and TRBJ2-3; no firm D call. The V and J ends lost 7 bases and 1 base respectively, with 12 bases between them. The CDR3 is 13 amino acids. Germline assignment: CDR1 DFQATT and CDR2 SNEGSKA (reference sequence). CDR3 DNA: TGCAGTGTTTGTGAGTTGCGCACAGATACGCAGTATTTT. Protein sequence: CSVCELRTDTQYF.

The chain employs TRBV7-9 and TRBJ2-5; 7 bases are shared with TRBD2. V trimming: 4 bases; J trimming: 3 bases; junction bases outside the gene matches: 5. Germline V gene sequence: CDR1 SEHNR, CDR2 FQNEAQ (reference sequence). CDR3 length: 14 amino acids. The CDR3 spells CASSSGGGKETQYF. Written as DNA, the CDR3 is TGTGCCAGCAGCTCGGGCGGGGGAAAAGAGACCCAGTACTTC.

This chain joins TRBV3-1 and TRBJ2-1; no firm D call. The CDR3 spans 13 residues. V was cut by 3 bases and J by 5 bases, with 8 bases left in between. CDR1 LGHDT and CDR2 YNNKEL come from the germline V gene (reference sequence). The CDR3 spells CASSHRMHNEQFF. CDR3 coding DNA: TGTGCCAGCAGCCACAGGATGCACAATGAGCAGTTCTTC.

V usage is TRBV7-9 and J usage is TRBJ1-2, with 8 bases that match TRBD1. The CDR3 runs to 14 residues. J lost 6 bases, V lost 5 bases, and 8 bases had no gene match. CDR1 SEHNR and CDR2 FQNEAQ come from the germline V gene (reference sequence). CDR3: CASSERQGMDGYTF. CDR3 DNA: TGTGCCAGCAGCGAACGACAGGGGATGGATGGCTACACCTTC.

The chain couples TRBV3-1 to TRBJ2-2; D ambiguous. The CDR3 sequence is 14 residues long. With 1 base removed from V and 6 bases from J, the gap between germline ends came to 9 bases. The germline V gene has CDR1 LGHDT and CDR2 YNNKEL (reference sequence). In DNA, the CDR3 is TGTGCCAGCAGCCAAGGCGAACGGTCCGGGGAGCTGTTTTTT. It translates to CASSQGERSGELFF.

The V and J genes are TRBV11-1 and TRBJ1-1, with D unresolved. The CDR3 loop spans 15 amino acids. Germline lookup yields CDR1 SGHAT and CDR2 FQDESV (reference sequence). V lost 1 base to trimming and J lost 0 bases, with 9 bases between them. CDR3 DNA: TGTGCCAGCAGCTTAGTAGAAGGGATGAACACTGAAGCTTTCTTT. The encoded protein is CASSLVEGMNTEAFF.